Each of the 5 T cell receptor beta chains below was sequenced from the same sample in a study of response to subunit inactivated influenza vaccine. TCRdb redid the calling of the RT-PCR reads with MiXCR, one entry per CDR3 protein. Here the sample spans under 550,000 distinct CDR3 sequences, roughly 7.9% being singletons. The source material was PBMCs from blood, sampled roughly 24 months after vaccination. These receptors were taken from a man between 50 and 70 years old who received an inactivated influenza vaccine.

This clonotype has just a few counts. The J gene is TRBJ2-2, the V gene TRBV12-3 or TRBV12-4; TRBD1 aligns across 10 bases. The CDR3 is 16 residues long. After removal of 6 bases from V and 5 bases from J, the junction contained 9 bases not matched to a gene. The chain's CDR3 is CASRQTGQGGTGELFF. The CDR3 DNA is TGTGCCAGCAGGCAAACCGGACAGGGGGGGACCGGGGAGCTGTTTTTT.

This clonotype was counted a few times. The chain combines TRBV20-1 with TRBJ2-3; D assignment may be TRBD1 or TRBD2 (5 bases each). Germline loops: CDR1 DFQATT, CDR2 SNEGSKA (reference sequence). Trimming pared 2 bases from V and 1 base from J, leaving 10 bases between. CDR3 size: 14 residues. CDR3 sequence (DNA): TGCAGTGCTAGAATGGGGGTCGGCACAGATACGCAGTATTTT. Its translation is CSARMGVGTDTQYF.

The V call is TRBV11-2, the J call TRBJ2-5, with 10 bases aligning to TRBD2. The CDR3 contains 15 residues. V dropped 5 bases and J dropped 8; count of bases not matched to a gene: 11. The germline gives CDR1 SGHAT, CDR2 FQNNGV. CDR3 loop: CASSQLAGGQLTQYF. The CDR3, as DNA: TGTGCCAGCAGCCAATTAGCGGGGGGACAACTAACCCAGTACTTC.

In its sample, this clonotype was seen a few times. The CDR3 coding sequence is TGTGCCAGCACGAGACGTCCTCCGGGCTCTACGTCTGGGGAGCTGTTTTTT. The encoded protein is CASTRRPPGSTSGELFF. V and J are TRBV6-1 and TRBJ2-2, with D uncertain. V dropped 7 bases and J dropped 8 bases, with 26 bases sitting between them. The CDR3 has 17 residues. The germline CDR1 and CDR2 sequences are MNHNS and SASEGT.

The genes are TRBV28 and TRBJ1-2; D remains unclear. Germline V gene data show CDR1 as MDHEN and CDR2 as SYDVKM. The ends were cut back, 8 bases at V and 0 bases at J, with 16 bases in the middle. This CDR3 has 15 residues. CDR3 nucleotide sequence: TGTGCCAGCCACGGCTCCTTACCTTCTAACTATGGCTACACCTTC. Protein sequence: CASHGSLPSNYGYTF.